This T cell receptor beta chain was recovered during a study of blood T cell repertoires in COVID-19. Study in general: T cells, B-cell-depleted T cells, or PBMCs provided the cDNA or gDNA that served as material.

Libraries were prepared by immunoSEQ multiplex PCR; TCRdb keeps only in-frame clonotypes and omits some of them. Of around 220,000 clones in the sample, approximately 87% were seen once. The germline V gene encodes CDR1 LNHDA and CDR2 SQIVND (reference sequence). The CDR3 runs to 15 residues. V was shortened by 6 bases and J by 6 bases, with 21 bases between the two germline ends. The chain joins TRBV19 to TRBJ2-7; possibly TRBD1 for D (6 bases). Material for sequencing was peripheral blood. This clonotype was obtained from a woman between 45 and 65 years old with acute or convalescent COVID-19. The chain's CDR3 is CASSLGTRGGTEQYF. In DNA, the CDR3 is TGTGCCAGTAGCCTGGGAACCAGGGGTGGAACCGAGCAGTACTTC. The variable domain in full, with the rest retrieved from reference TRBV19 and TRBJ2-7, is DGGITQSPKYLFRKEGQNVTLSCEQNLNHDAMYWYRQDPGQGLRLIYYSQIVNDFQKGDIAEGYSVSREKKESFPLTVTSAQKNPTAFYLCASSLGTRGGTEQYFGPGTRLTVT.